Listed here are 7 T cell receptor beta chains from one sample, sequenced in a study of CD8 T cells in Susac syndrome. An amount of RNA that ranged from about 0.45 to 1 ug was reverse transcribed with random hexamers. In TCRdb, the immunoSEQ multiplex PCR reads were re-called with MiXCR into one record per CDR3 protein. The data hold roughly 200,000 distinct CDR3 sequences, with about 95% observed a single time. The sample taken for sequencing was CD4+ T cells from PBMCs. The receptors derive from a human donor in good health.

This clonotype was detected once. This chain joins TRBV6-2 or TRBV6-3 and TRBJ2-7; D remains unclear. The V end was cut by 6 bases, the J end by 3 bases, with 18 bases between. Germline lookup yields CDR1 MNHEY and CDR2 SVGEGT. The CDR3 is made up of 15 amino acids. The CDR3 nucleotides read TGTGCCAGCAGCAACAAAGGGCCCAGGAACTACGAGCAGTACTTC. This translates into CASSNKGPRNYEQYF.

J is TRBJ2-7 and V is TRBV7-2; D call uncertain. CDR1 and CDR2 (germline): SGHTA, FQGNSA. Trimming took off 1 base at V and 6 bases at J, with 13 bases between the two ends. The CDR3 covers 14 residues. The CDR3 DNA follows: TGTGCCAGCAGCTTAGGGGCTCTTATTGGCGAGCAGTACTTC. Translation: CASSLGALIGEQYF.

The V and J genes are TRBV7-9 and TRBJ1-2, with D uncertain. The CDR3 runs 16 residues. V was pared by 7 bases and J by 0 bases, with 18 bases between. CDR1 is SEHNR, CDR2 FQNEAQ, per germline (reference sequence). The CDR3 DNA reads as TGTGCCAGCAACCCTCACCGAGGGCCCCCTAACTATGGCTACACCTTC. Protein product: CASNPHRGPPNYGYTF.

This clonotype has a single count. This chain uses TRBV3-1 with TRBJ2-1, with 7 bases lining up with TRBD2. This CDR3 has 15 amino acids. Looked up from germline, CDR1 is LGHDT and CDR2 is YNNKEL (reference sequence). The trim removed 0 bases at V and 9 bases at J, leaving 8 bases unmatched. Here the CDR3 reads CASSQDMAASGEQFF. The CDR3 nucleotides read TGTGCCAGCAGCCAAGATATGGCGGCTAGCGGTGAGCAGTTCTTC.

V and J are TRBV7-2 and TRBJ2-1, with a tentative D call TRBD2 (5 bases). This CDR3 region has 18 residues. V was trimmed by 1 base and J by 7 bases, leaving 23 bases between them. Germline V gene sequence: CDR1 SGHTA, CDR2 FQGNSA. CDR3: CASSLDRKLAASGNEQFF. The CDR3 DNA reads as TGTGCCAGCAGCTTAGATCGTAAGCTAGCAGCTAGTGGAAATGAGCAGTTCTTC.

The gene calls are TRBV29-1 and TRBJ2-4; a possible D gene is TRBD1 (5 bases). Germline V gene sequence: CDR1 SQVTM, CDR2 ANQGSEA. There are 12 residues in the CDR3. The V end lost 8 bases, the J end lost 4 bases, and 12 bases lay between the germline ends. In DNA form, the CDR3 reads TGCAGCATTCTGACAGATAAAAACATTCAGTACTTC. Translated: CSILTDKNIQYF.

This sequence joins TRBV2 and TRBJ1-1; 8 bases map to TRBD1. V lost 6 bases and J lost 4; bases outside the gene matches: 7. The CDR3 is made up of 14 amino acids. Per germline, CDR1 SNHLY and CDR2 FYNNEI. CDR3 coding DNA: TGTGCCAGCAGCCGACAGGGGCCTACCACTGAAGCTTTCTTT. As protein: CASSRQGPTTEAFF.